A selection of T cell receptor beta chains follows, all from one sample in a study of blood T cell repertoires in COVID-19. The repertoire was sequenced with immunoSEQ multiplex PCR; TCRdb's copy has only in-frame clones and lacks some. The sample holds 350,000 to 500,000 clones; 70% to 90% are singletons and the top ten take approximately 1.5%. The sample consisted of PBMCs or T cells enriched from blood (not recorded which). These receptors all come from a woman aged 18-29 years who had been exposed to COVID-19. The CDR3 runs from the conserved cysteine through the conserved F or W. The order of the fields is J gene, V gene, D gene, clone size, CDR3 protein, CDR3 DNA. D genes are given only for firm matches. The listing skips clone size in some rows; elsewhere it reads once, few, many or a size class.

TRBJ1-6,TRBV28,NA,NA,CASSFHRGDKYNSPLHF,TGTGCCAGCAGTTTTCACCGAGGGGACAAGTATAATTCACCCCTCCACTTT
TRBJ1-3,TRBV3-1/TRBV3-2,NA,once,CANLQGNAGNTIYF,TGTGCCAACCTCCAGGGGAATGCTGGAAACACCATATATTTT
TRBJ2-5,TRBV2,TRBD2,NA,CASTGGGNQETQYF,TGTGCCAGCACTGGGGGGGGAAACCAAGAGACCCAGTACTTC
TRBJ2-7,TRBV9,NA,NA,CASSVGGTVYEQYF,TGTGCCAGCAGCGTGGGAGGAACCGTCTACGAGCAGTACTTC
TRBJ1-1,TRBV7-2,TRBD1,NA,CASSIGQANTEAFF,TGTGCCAGCAGCATAGGACAGGCGAACACTGAAGCTTTCTTT
TRBJ1-5,TRBV29-1,NA,NA,CSASGGWDQPQHF,TGCAGCGCCTCAGGAGGGTGGGATCAGCCCCAGCATTTT
TRBJ2-3,TRBV9,NA,NA,CASSVPGTDTQYF,TGTGCCAGCAGCGTACCGGGCACAGATACGCAGTATTTT
TRBJ2-2,TRBV4-1,NA,NA,CASSPQIPRVDTGELFF,TGCGCCAGCAGCCCCCAAATCCCGAGGGTGGACACCGGGGAGCTGTTTTTT
TRBJ2-2,TRBV24-1,TRBD2,few,CATSDSGTSGWGRELFF,TGTGCCACCAGTGACTCCGGGACTAGCGGTTGGGGACGGGAGCTGTTTTTT
TRBJ1-3,TRBV4-1,NA,NA,CASSQGGARNTIYF,TGCGCCAGCAGCCAAGGGGGAGCTAGAAACACCATATATTTT
TRBJ1-5,TRBV28,TRBD1,NA,CASSDRDRGISNQPQHF,TGTGCCAGCAGTGACCGGGACAGGGGGATCAGCAATCAGCCCCAGCATTTT
TRBJ1-1,TRBV18,TRBD1,many,CASSPTGDTEAFF,TGTGCCAGCTCACCCACAGGGGACACTGAAGCTTTCTTT
TRBJ2-7,TRBV7-8,NA,NA,CASSLAGSGYEQYF,TGTGCCAGCAGCTTAGCTGGTTCGGGATACGAGCAGTACTTC
TRBJ1-6,TRBV6-5,TRBD1,NA,CASSPGTGVSPLHF,TGTGCCAGCAGCCCCGGGACAGGGGTTTCACCCCTCCACTTT
TRBJ2-7,TRBV5-5,TRBD2,NA,CASSLGGASGISYEQYF,TGTGCCAGCAGCTTGGGCGGCGCTAGCGGGATTTCCTACGAGCAGTACTTC
TRBJ1-1,TRBV7-3,NA,NA,CASSAEGALKTEAFF,TGTGCCAGCAGCGCCGAGGGCGCCCTGAAGACTGAAGCTTTCTTT
TRBJ2-7,TRBV3-1/TRBV3-2,TRBD2,NA,CASSQAGTSNEQYF,TGTGCCAGCAGCCAAGCCGGGACTAGTAACGAGCAGTACTTC
TRBJ2-5,TRBV6-5,NA,NA,CASTPGGTETQYF,TGTGCCAGCACGCCGGGGGGCACGGAGACCCAGTACTTC
TRBJ1-2,TRBV7-9,TRBD1,NA,CASSPGTGDYTF,TGTGCCAGCAGCCCAGGGACAGGCGACTACACCTTC
TRBJ1-3,TRBV20-1,NA,once,CSASTFGSGNTIYF,TGCAGTGCTAGTACTTTCGGTTCCGGAAACACCATATATTTT
TRBJ2-7,TRBV5-1,TRBD2,NA,CASSLTSGSKEQYF,TGCGCCAGCAGCTTGACTAGCGGGAGTAAAGAGCAGTACTTC
TRBJ2-1,TRBV11-2,TRBD2,NA,CASSPIAGGRGEQFF,TGTGCCAGCAGCCCAATAGCGGGGGGGCGCGGTGAGCAGTTCTTC
TRBJ2-3,TRBV28,NA,NA,CASGLSTDTQYF,TGTGCCAGCGGACTAAGCACAGATACGCAGTATTTT
TRBJ1-2,TRBV28,NA,NA,CASTRGRGSNYGYTF,TGTGCCAGCACCAGAGGCAGGGGATCTAACTATGGCTACACCTTC
TRBJ1-5,TRBV7-9,NA,NA,CASSPGGVGNQPQHF,TGTGCCAGCAGCCCGGGCGGGGTGGGCAATCAGCCCCAGCATTTT
TRBJ2-2,TRBV28,TRBD1,NA,CASRRTGDTGELFF,TGTGCCAGCAGGAGAACAGGGGACACCGGGGAGCTGTTTTTT
TRBJ2-7,TRBV18,TRBD2,NA,CASSDRLASYEQYF,TGTGCCAGCTCAGACAGACTAGCTTCCTACGAGCAGTACTTC
TRBJ2-7,TRBV7-2,TRBD2,NA,CASSAASGPYEQYF,TGTGCCAGCAGCGCTGCTAGCGGACCCTACGAGCAGTACTTC
TRBJ1-2,TRBV9,TRBD1,NA,CASSPWDRLRSPPYGYTF,TGTGCCAGCAGCCCGTGGGACAGGCTGAGGAGCCCCCCCTATGGCTACACCTTC
TRBJ2-5,TRBV28,TRBD1,NA,CASSPTGQETQYF,TGTGCCAGCAGCCCGACAGGGCAAGAGACCCAGTACTTC
TRBJ2-2,TRBV4-3,TRBD1,NA,CASSQGTGGNTGELFF,TGCGCCAGCAGCCAGGGGACAGGGGGTAACACCGGGGAGCTGTTTTTT
TRBJ1-3,TRBV6-5,NA,NA,CASSYIGGSGNTIYF,TGTGCCAGCAGTTACATCGGGGGCTCTGGAAACACCATATATTTT
TRBJ2-7,TRBV7-2,NA,NA,CASSVGSMTGREQYF,TGTGCCAGCAGCGTAGGTAGCATGACGGGGAGGGAGCAGTACTTC
TRBJ1-1,TRBV27,NA,NA,CASSLGGGTEAFF,TGTGCCAGCAGTTTGGGGGGAGGGACTGAAGCTTTCTTT
TRBJ2-1,TRBV7-6,TRBD2,once,CASSLWATSGGANEQFF,TGTGCCAGCAGCTTATGGGCGACTAGCGGGGGGGCGAATGAGCAGTTCTTC
TRBJ2-4,TRBV9,NA,NA,CASSVQGSGNIQYF,TGTGCCAGCAGCGTTCAGGGGTCTGGGAACATTCAGTACTTC
TRBJ1-2,TRBV28,NA,few,CASSPGYYGYTF,TGTGCCAGCAGTCCAGGGTACTATGGCTACACCTTC
TRBJ2-3,TRBV5-1,TRBD2,once,CASSLLAGGSTDTQYF,TGCGCCAGCAGCTTACTAGCGGGGGGGTCCACAGATACGCAGTATTTT
TRBJ2-2,TRBV5-1,TRBD2,once,CASSLTSGGPYTGELFF,TGCGCCAGCAGCTTGACTAGCGGCGGTCCGTACACCGGGGAGCTGTTTTTT
TRBJ2-3,TRBV7-9,TRBD1,once,CASSLDRDRGNTQYF,TGTGCCAGCAGCTTAGACCGGGACAGGGGGAATACGCAGTATTTT